This T cell receptor (beta chain) came from a study of blood T cell repertoires in COVID-19. Study summary: Samples representing acute and convalescent COVID-19 were sourced from the United States, Italy and Spain.

Original analysis: Amplifying reference gene primers gave estimates of nucleated cell counts. The protocol was immunoSEQ multiplex PCR, while the TCRdb copy is restricted to in-frame clones and leaves out a portion. That table furnishes V, J and clone size, whereas the DNA furnished D and trimming. The sample shows 100,000 to 120,000 clones, approximately 70% of them seen only once. Germline V gene sequence: CDR1 SGHNT, CDR2 YYREEE (reference sequence). CDR3 length: 15 amino acids. V gave up 4 bases and J gave up 4 bases; unmatched junction bases: 7. The chain recombines TRBV5-4 with TRBJ2-2; 7 nucleotides agree with TRBD1. The source material was peripheral blood. The receptor was derived from a woman aged 60-75 years with acute or convalescent COVID-19. CDR3 in amino acids: CASSTDRVSTGELFF. In DNA form, the CDR3 reads TGTGCCAGCAGCACAGACAGGGTTTCCACCGGGGAGCTGTTTTTT. Looking up the rest from reference TRBV5-4 and TRBJ2-2 gives the full variable domain: ETGVTQSPTHLIKTRGQQVTLRCSSQSGHNTVSWYQQALGQGPQFIFQYYREEENGRGNFPPRFSGLQFPNYSSELNVNALELDDSALYLCASSTDRVSTGELFFGEGSRLTVL.